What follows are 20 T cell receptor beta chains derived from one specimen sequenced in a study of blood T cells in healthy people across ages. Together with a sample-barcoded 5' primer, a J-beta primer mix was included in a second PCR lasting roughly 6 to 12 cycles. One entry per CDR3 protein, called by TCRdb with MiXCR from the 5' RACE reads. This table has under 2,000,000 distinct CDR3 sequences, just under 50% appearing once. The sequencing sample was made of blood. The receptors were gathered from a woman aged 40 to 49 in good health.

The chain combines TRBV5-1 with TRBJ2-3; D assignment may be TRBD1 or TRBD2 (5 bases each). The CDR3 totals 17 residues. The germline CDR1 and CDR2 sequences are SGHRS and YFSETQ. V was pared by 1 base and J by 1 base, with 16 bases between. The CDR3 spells CASSLSVRGGRTDTQYF. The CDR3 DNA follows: TGCGCCAGCAGCTTGTCGGTCCGGGGCGGACGCACAGATACGCAGTATTTT. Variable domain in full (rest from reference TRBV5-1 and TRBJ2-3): KAGVTQTPRYLIKTRGQQVTLSCSPISGHRSVSWYQQTPGQGLQFLFEYFSETQRNKGNFPGRFSGRQFSNSRSEMNVSTLELGDSALYLCASSLSVRGGRTDTQYFGPGTRLTVL.

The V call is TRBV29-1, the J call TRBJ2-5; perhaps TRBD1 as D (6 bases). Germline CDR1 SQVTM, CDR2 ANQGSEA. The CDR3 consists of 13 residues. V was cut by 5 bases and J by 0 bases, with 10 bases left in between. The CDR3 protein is CSVFGQYQETQYF. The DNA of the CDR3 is TGCAGCGTTTTCGGACAGTACCAAGAGACCCAGTACTTC.

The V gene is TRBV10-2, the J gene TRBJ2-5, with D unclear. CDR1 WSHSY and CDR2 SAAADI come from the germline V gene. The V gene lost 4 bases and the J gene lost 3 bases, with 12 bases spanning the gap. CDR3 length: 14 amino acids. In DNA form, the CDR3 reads TGCGCCAGCAGTGTTTTAGGGTTTAAAGAGACCCAGTACTTC. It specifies CASSVLGFKETQYF.

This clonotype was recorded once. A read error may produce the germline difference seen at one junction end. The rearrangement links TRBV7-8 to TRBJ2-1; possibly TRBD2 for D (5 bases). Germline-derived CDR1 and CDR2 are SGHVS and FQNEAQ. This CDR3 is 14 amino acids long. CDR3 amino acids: CASSSVDSHNEQFF. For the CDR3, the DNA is TGTGCCAGCAGCTCAGTGGACTCCCACAATGAGCAGTTCTTC.

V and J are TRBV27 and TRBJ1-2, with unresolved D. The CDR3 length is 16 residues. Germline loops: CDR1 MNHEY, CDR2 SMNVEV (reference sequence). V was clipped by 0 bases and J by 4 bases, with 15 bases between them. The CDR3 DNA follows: TGTGCCAGCAGTTTATCGAGTTACGGGCTGATCTATGGCTACACCTTC. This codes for CASSLSSYGLIYGYTF.

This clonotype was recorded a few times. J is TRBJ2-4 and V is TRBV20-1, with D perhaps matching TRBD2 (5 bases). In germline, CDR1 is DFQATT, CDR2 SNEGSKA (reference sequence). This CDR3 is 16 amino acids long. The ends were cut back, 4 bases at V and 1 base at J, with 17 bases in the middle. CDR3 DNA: TGCAGTGCTACCCAGAGGACTGAGCGGGCCAAAAACATTCAGTACTTC. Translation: CSATQRTERAKNIQYF.

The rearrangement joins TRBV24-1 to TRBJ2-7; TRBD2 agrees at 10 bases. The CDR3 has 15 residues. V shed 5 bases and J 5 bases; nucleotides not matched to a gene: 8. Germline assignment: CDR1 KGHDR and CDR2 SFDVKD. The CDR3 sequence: CATSATGLAKNEQYF. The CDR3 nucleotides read TGTGCCACCAGTGCTACGGGACTAGCGAAAAACGAGCAGTACTTC.

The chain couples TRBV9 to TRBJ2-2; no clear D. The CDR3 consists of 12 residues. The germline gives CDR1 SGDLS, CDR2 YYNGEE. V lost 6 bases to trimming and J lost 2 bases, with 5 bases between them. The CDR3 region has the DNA TGTGCCAGCACCGATAACACCGGGGAGCTGTTTTTT. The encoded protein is CASTDNTGELFF.

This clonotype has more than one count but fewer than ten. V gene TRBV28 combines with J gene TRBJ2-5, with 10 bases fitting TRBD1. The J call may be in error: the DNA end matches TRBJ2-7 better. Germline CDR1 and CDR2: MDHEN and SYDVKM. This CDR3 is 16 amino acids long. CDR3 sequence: CASSLQSETGGNEQYF. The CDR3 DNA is TGTGCCAGCAGTTTACAGTCCGAGACAGGGGGCAACGAGCAGTACTTC.

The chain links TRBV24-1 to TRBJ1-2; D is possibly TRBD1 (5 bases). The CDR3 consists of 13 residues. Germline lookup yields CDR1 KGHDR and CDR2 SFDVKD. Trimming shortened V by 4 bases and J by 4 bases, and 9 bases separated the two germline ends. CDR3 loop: CATSDDRSYGYTF. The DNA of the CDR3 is TGTGCCACCAGTGACGACAGAAGCTATGGCTACACCTTC.

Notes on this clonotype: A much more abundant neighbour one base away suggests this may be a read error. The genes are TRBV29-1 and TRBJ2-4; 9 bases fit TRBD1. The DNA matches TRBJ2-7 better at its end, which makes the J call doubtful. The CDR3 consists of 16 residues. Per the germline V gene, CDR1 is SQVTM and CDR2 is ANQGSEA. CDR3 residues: CSVLVARDRVVYEQYF. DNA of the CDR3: TGCAGCGTTTTAGTCGCCCGGGACAGGGTAGTCTACGAGCAGTACTTC.

The CDR3 region is CASSQTSGARQETQYF. CDR3 nucleotides: TGTGCCAGCAGCCAGACTAGCGGGGCGAGACAAGAGACCCAGTACTTC. The gene calls are TRBV7-2 and TRBJ2-5; 11 bases are shared with TRBD2. Germline lookup yields CDR1 SGHTA and CDR2 FQGNSA. This CDR3 is built from 16 residues. J gave up 2 bases and V 5 bases, and 7 bases lay outside the gene matches.

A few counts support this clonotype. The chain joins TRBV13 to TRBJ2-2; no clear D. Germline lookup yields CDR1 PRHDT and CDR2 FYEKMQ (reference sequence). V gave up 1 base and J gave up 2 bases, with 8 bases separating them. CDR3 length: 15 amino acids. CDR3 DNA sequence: TGTGCCAGCAGCTTAGTTGGCCGAAACACCGGGGAGCTGTTTTTT. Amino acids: CASSLVGRNTGELFF.

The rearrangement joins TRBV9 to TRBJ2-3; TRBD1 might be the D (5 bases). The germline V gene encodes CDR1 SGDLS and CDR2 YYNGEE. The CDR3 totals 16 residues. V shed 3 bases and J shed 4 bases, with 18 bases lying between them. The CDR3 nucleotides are TGTGCCAGCAGCGGACCCAGGGCAAACCGGGCAGATACGCAGTATTTT. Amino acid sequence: CASSGPRANRADTQYF.

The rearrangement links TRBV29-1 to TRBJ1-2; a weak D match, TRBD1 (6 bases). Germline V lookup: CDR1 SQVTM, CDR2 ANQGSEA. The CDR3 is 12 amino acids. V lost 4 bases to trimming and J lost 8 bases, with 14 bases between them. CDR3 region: CSVVEGGWGYTF. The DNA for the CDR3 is TGCAGCGTTGTAGAGGGGGGGTGGGGCTACACCTTC.

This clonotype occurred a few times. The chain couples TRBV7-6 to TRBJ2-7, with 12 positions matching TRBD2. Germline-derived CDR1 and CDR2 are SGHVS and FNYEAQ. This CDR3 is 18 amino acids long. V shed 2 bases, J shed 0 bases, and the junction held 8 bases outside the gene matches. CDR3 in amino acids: CASSLFGLAGTSSYEQYF. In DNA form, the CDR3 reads TGTGCCAGCAGCTTATTCGGACTAGCGGGGACAAGCTCCTACGAGCAGTACTTC.

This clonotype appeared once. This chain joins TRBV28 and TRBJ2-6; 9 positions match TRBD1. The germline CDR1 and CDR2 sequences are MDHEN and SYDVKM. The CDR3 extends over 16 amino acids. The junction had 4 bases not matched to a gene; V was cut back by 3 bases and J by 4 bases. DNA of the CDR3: TGTGCCAGCAGTTTGACAGGGGGGGTAGGGGCCAACGTCCTGACTTTC. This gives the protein CASSLTGGVGANVLTF.

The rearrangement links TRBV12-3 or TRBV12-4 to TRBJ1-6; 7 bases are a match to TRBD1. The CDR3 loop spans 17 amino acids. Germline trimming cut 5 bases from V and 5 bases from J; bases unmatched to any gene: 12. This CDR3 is CASSPSRQGLNNSPLHF. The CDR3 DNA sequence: TGTGCCAGCAGTCCATCAAGACAGGGTTTAAATAATTCACCCCTCCACTTT.

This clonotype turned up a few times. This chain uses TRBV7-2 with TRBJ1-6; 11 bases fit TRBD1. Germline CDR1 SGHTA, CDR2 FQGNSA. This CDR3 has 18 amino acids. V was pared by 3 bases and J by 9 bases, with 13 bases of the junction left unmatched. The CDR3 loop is CASSFSSDRGLLGSPLHF. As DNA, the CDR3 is TGTGCCAGCAGCTTTTCATCGGACAGGGGGCTTCTTGGTTCACCCCTCCACTTT.

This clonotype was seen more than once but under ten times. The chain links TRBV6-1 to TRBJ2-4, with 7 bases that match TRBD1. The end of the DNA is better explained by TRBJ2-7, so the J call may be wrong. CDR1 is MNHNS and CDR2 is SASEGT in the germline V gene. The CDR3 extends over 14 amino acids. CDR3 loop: CASERPTGVHEQYF. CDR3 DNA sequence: TGTGCCAGCGAACGGCCCACAGGGGTCCACGAGCAGTACTTC.